One sample yielded the 17 T cell receptor beta chains listed below, sequenced in a study of blood T cell repertoires in COVID-19. TCRdb's table, derived via immunoSEQ multiplex PCR, lists solely in-frame clones and lacks some. The sample includes some 450,000 clones, around 90% of them seen just once. The specimen was peripheral blood. These receptors all come from a man younger than 30 with COVID-19, enrolled during active disease.

The chain is built from TRBV10-3 and TRBJ2-7; the D is unclear. Trimming took off 7 bases at V and 0 bases at J, with 10 bases between the two ends. CDR3 length equals 13 residues. CDR1 is ENHRY and CDR2 is SYGVKD in the germline V gene. The CDR3: CAITPGSSYEQYF. The CDR3 nucleotides are TGTGCCATCACTCCAGGTTCCTCCTACGAGCAGTACTTC.

This rearrangement joins TRBV11-3 to TRBJ2-7; TRBD1 agrees at 7 bases. With 0 bases clipped from V and 2 bases from J, the junction kept 4 bases outside the gene matches. The germline V gene encodes CDR1 SGHNT and CDR2 YENEEA. The CDR3 consists of 15 residues. The CDR3 spells CASSLEDRTAYEQYF. CDR3 DNA: TGTGCCAGCAGCTTAGAGGACAGGACTGCCTACGAGCAGTACTTC.

The chain links TRBV27 to TRBJ2-1; 9 bases are shared with TRBD2. The CDR3 contains 13 residues. Germline-derived CDR1 and CDR2 are MNHEY and SMNVEV (reference sequence). Germline trimming cut 6 bases from V and 9 bases from J; bases unmatched to any gene: 6. In nucleotides, the CDR3 is TGTGCCAGCAGGCCCCGCGGGGGGGGTGAGCAGTTCTTC. Translation: CASRPRGGGEQFF.

CDR3 in amino acids: CASSMGRDRVISNEQFF. The DNA of the CDR3 is TGTGCCAGTAGTATGGGTCGGGACAGGGTAATCTCCAATGAGCAGTTCTTC. The rearrangement uses TRBV19 and TRBJ2-1, with TRBD1 identical over 9 bases. Germline CDR1 reads LNHDA; CDR2 reads SQIVND (reference sequence). The junction had 12 bases not matched to a gene; V was cut back by 3 bases and J by 6 bases. The CDR3 runs to 17 residues. The full variable domain, rest sourced from reference TRBV19 and TRBJ2-1, is DGGITQSPKYLFRKEGQNVTLSCEQNLNHDAMYWYRQDPGQGLRLIYYSQIVNDFQKGDIAEGYSVSREKKESFPLTVTSAQKNPTAFYLCASSMGRDRVISNEQFFGPGTRLTVL.

The V gene is TRBV5-1, the J gene TRBJ2-3; 8 bases are a match to TRBD1. CDR3 size: 19 residues. The trim removed 2 bases at V and 4 bases at J, leaving 18 bases unmatched. CDR1 SGHRS and CDR2 YFSETQ come from the germline V gene. The CDR3 spells CASSFFPRRGQDAPDTQYF. In DNA, the CDR3 is TGCGCCAGCAGCTTCTTCCCTCGTCGGGGACAGGACGCGCCAGATACGCAGTATTTT.

This clone was counted only a few times. The chain employs TRBV19 and TRBJ2-2; 13 bases are shared with TRBD2. The ends lost 3 bases at V and 6 bases at J; junction bases unmatched: 4. CDR1 and CDR2 (germline): LNHDA, SQIVND (reference sequence). CDR3 length: 16 amino acids. The CDR3 protein is CASSMVGLAGAGELFF. The CDR3 coding sequence is TGTGCCAGTAGTATGGTAGGACTAGCGGGAGCCGGGGAGCTGTTTTTT.

This chain uses TRBV27 with TRBJ2-3; D possibly corresponds to TRBD2 (6 bases). Trimming removed 6 bases from V and 4 bases from J, with 17 bases in between. This CDR3 has 15 amino acids. CDR1 is MNHEY, CDR2 SMNVEV, per germline (reference sequence). The CDR3 region has the DNA TGTGCCAGCAGCCCCCCGGAGGGTTACGCAGATACGCAGTATTTT. This codes for CASSPPEGYADTQYF.

The chain uses TRBV19 and TRBJ1-2; 7 bases line up with TRBD1. Germline assignment: CDR1 LNHDA and CDR2 SQIVND (reference sequence). The CDR3 length is 14 residues. V dropped 3 bases and J dropped 4; count of bases not matched to a gene: 5. CDR3 protein: CASSITGQAYGYTF. For the CDR3, the DNA is TGTGCCAGTAGTATCACCGGACAGGCCTATGGCTACACCTTC.

This clone was seen a single time. The chain has TRBV2 and TRBJ2-7; D is possibly TRBD2 (7 bases). The V gene lost 6 bases and the J gene lost 5 bases, with 14 bases spanning the gap. This CDR3 region has 13 residues. Germline CDR1 and CDR2: SNHLY and FYNNEI. The CDR3 spells CASSRRGADEQYF. The CDR3 region has the DNA TGTGCCAGCAGCCGCCGGGGGGCGGACGAGCAGTACTTC. Combining the CDR3 with reference TRBV2 and TRBJ2-7 gives the whole variable domain EPEVTQTPSHQVTQMGQEVILRCVPISNHLYFYWYRQILGQKVEFLVSFYNNEISEKSEIFDDQFSVERPDGSNFTLKIRSTKLEDSAMYFCASSRRGADEQYFGPGTRLTVT.

V gene TRBV20-1 combines with J gene TRBJ2-7, with D possibly matching TRBD1 (5 bases). Germline CDR1 reads DFQATT; CDR2 reads SNEGSKA (reference sequence). V shed 3 bases and J shed 4 bases, with 13 bases lying between them. The CDR3 spans 13 residues. The CDR3 DNA reads TGCAGTGCTAGTGTACAGGACCCTTACGAGCAGTACTTC. Protein: CSASVQDPYEQYF.

The chain recombines TRBV7-8 with TRBJ2-7; the D gene is possibly TRBD1 (6 bases). There are 12 residues in the CDR3. The V end lost 4 bases, the J end lost 3 bases, and 7 bases lay between the germline ends. Germline-derived CDR1 and CDR2 are SGHVS and FQNEAQ. CDR3 DNA: TGTGCCAGCAGCTCGACAGGCTACGAGCAGTACTTC. It is translated as CASSSTGYEQYF.

A single count supports this clone. The rearrangement joins TRBV24-1 to TRBJ2-2; 7 bases map to TRBD1. V dropped 2 bases and J dropped 0; count of bases not matched to a gene: 2. The CDR3 has 16 amino acids. Germline CDR1 and CDR2: KGHDR and SFDVKD. The CDR3 here is CATSDSDRTNTGELFF. For the CDR3, the DNA is TGTGCCACCAGTGATTCGGACAGGACGAACACCGGGGAGCTGTTTTTT.

This clone appeared a few times. V usage is TRBV5-1 and J usage is TRBJ2-7; 14 nucleotides match TRBD2. J was trimmed by 2 bases and V by 0 bases; bases with no gene match: 4. The CDR3 has 17 residues. In germline, CDR1 is SGHRS, CDR2 YFSETQ. The CDR3 is CASSLGGLAGGTYEQYF. The CDR3 coding sequence is TGCGCCAGCAGCTTGGGAGGACTAGCGGGAGGTACCTACGAGCAGTACTTC.

J is TRBJ2-1 and V is TRBV13; TRBD2 is a possible D gene (6 bases). The V end was cut by 8 bases, the J end by 9 bases, with 20 bases between. Germline V gives CDR1 PRHDT, CDR2 FYEKMQ (reference sequence). The CDR3 is made up of 14 amino acids. The CDR3 is CASQSYGGVGEQFF. In DNA, the CDR3 is TGTGCCAGCCAAAGCTATGGCGGGGTCGGTGAGCAGTTCTTC.

The chain is built from TRBV19 and TRBJ2-1, with D maybe TRBD2 (7 bases). The V end was cut by 5 bases, the J end by 8 bases, with 19 bases between. Looked up from germline, CDR1 is LNHDA and CDR2 is SQIVND (reference sequence). The CDR3 is 15 amino acids. In DNA, the CDR3 is TGTGCCAGTAGTGGGGGCACGACTAGCCTGGATGAGCAGTTCTTC. It specifies CASSGGTTSLDEQFF.

For this clone: The same CDR3 can be traced to other DNA sequences in this sample. The chain links TRBV7-2 to TRBJ1-1; tentative D call: TRBD1 (5 bases). V dropped 3 bases and J dropped 1 base, with 9 bases sitting between them. Germline loops: CDR1 SGHTA, CDR2 FQGNSA. The length of the CDR3 is 14 residues. The CDR3 spells CASSFSTANTEAFF. The CDR3 region has the DNA TGTGCCAGCAGCTTCTCGACAGCGAACACTGAAGCTTTCTTT. Using reference TRBV7-2 and TRBJ1-1 for the parts outside the CDR3, the full variable domain is GAGVSQSPSNKVTEKGKDVELRCDPISGHTALYWYRQSLGQGLEFLIYFQGNSAPDKSGLPSDRFSAERTGGSVSTLTIQRTQQEDSAVYLCASSFSTANTEAFFGQGTRLTVV.

The J gene is TRBJ1-1, the V gene TRBV6-5, with 7 bases matching TRBD1. This CDR3 region has 14 residues. V lost 5 bases, J lost 6 bases, and 9 bases stayed unmatched. The germline V gene has CDR1 MNHEY and CDR2 SVGAGI. CDR3 nucleotide sequence: TGTGCCAGCAGTCACAGTGGGACAGCCGCTGAAGCTTTCTTT. Translating gives CASSHSGTAAEAFF.